A single sample gave rise to the 13 T cell receptor beta chains below, sequenced in a study of response to subunit inactivated influenza vaccine. TCRdb re-analysed the RT-PCR reads in MiXCR, keeping a single row per CDR3 protein. This sample has more than 550,000 distinct CDR3 sequences, with roughly 12% found just once. This sample also appeared in a second study, on T cells expressing NK-cell markers. In that study: cDNA encoding TCR beta was synthesized via 5'RACE template switching incorporating UMIs.

The sequencing used PBMCs from blood, collected on the day of vaccination. These receptor sequences come from a man in his forties or fifties who received an inactivated influenza vaccine.

This chain joins TRBV10-3 and TRBJ2-3, with TRBD1 as a possible D gene (6 bases). CDR1 and CDR2 from the germline V gene are ENHRY and SYGVKD. V was trimmed by 6 bases and J by 4 bases, leaving 20 bases between them. The CDR3 is 16 residues long. CDR3 DNA sequence: TGTGCCATCAGCGAGAGGGGGAAACAGGCCCCAGATACGCAGTATTTT. It is translated as CAISERGKQAPDTQYF.

J is TRBJ2-1 and V is TRBV4-3; D is perhaps TRBD1 (6 bases). Germline values: CDR1 LGHNA, CDR2 YSLEER. V lost 0 bases and J 4 bases, leaving 13 bases between the germline ends. This CDR3 spans 16 amino acids. The CDR3 DNA reads as TGCGCCAGCAGCCAAGATTACCAGGGGTTGTACAATGAGCAGTTCTTC. Translation: CASSQDYQGLYNEQFF.

This clonotype was detected only a few times. The gene calls are TRBV12-3 or TRBV12-4 and TRBJ2-5, with 7 bases lining up with TRBD1. The CDR3 is 15 residues long. Losses at the gene ends were 7 bases for V and 1 base for J; bases not matched to a gene: 9. The CDR3 here is CASNRGQELQETQYF. CDR3 bases: TGTGCCAGCAATCGCGGACAGGAACTCCAAGAGACCCAGTACTTC.

This clonotype was counted only a few times. V usage is TRBV20-1 and J usage is TRBJ1-2; no definite D call. Looked up from germline, CDR1 is DFQATT and CDR2 is SNEGSKA (reference sequence). Trimming cost V 6 bases and J 2 bases, with 10 bases left between them. CDR3 length: 12 amino acids. CDR3 sequence reads: CSALVENYGYTF. CDR3 DNA sequence: TGCAGTGCCCTAGTAGAAAACTATGGCTACACCTTC.

This clonotype was picked up a small number of times. This chain connects TRBV12-3 or TRBV12-4 to TRBJ1-1; no clear D gene. This CDR3 region has 15 residues. V dropped 3 bases and J dropped 1 base, with 12 bases sitting between them. Here the CDR3 DNA reads TGTGCCAGCAGTTTTGGCGGCGCTGGGAACACTGAAGCTTTCTTT. This translates into CASSFGGAGNTEAFF.

CDR3 loop: CASSEATGLGPTEAFF. The CDR3, as DNA: TGTGCCAGCAGTGAAGCTACAGGCCTGGGGCCCACTGAAGCTTTCTTT. The chain carries TRBV2 and TRBJ1-1; possibly TRBD1 for D (5 bases). This CDR3 spans 16 amino acids. V lost 0 bases and J 4 bases, leaving 15 bases between the germline ends. CDR1 is SNHLY and CDR2 is FYNNEI in the germline V gene.

Only a few counts were recorded for this clonotype. The rearrangement uses TRBV20-1 and TRBJ1-2; TRBD1 agrees at 12 bases. The CDR3 has 16 residues. V lost 1 base and J lost 5; bases outside the gene matches: 8. Germline V gene data show CDR1 as DFQATT and CDR2 as SNEGSKA (reference sequence). The CDR3 nucleotides are TGCAGTGCTAGAGGGGGACAGGGGGCTGAGGAGTATGGCTACACCTTC. The encoded protein is CSARGGQGAEEYGYTF.

There are a few counts of this clonotype. V gene TRBV3-1 combines with J gene TRBJ1-1; D not resolved. CDR1 is LGHDT and CDR2 is YNNKEL in the germline V gene (reference sequence). V shed 4 bases and J shed 3 bases, with 12 bases lying between them. The CDR3 contains 14 residues. CDR3 DNA: TGTGCCAGCAGCCTTCCCGGAATCCACACTGAAGCTTTCTTT. Its protein product is CASSLPGIHTEAFF. Variable domain in full (rest from reference TRBV3-1 and TRBJ1-1): DTAVSQTPKYLVTQMGNDKSIKCEQNLGHDTMYWYKQDSKKFLKIMFSYNNKELIINETVPNRFSPKSPDKAHLNLHINSLELGDSAVYFCASSLPGIHTEAFFGQGTRLTVV.

This clonotype was observed a few times. The CDR3 here is CASSQVGLAAQETQYF. CDR3 DNA sequence: TGTGCCAGCAGCCAAGTAGGGTTAGCGGCCCAAGAGACCCAGTACTTC. V usage is TRBV3-1 and J usage is TRBJ2-5; tentative D call: TRBD2 (6 bases). Germline values: CDR1 LGHDT, CDR2 YNNKEL (reference sequence). The CDR3 runs 16 residues. V was trimmed by 1 base and J by 1 base, leaving 13 bases between them.

This clonotype was observed a few times. This chain uses TRBV2 with TRBJ2-5; TRBD2 aligns across 8 bases. Per germline, CDR1 SNHLY and CDR2 FYNNEI. This CDR3 is 16 amino acids long. The V segment lost 7 bases and the J segment 5 bases; nucleotides outside the gene matches: 15. The CDR3 nucleotides read TGTGCCAGCACTAAGGACTCAGCGGGAGCCGGGGAGACCCAGTACTTC. Its protein is CASTKDSAGAGETQYF.

V and J are TRBV28 and TRBJ1-5, with 8 bases identical to TRBD1. The V gene end was trimmed by 7 bases and the J gene end by 4 bases; junction bases not matched to a gene: 6. CDR3 length equals 14 residues. Germline V gives CDR1 MDHEN, CDR2 SYDVKM. CDR3 DNA sequence: TGTGCCAGCACCATAGGGACAGGAAATCAGCCCCAGCATTTT. It codes for CASTIGTGNQPQHF. Based on the CDR3 plus reference TRBV28 and TRBJ1-5, the full variable domain is DVKVTQSSRYLVKRTGEKVFLECVQDMDHENMFWYRQDPGLGLRLIYFSYDVKMKEKGDIPEGYSVSREKKERFSLILESASTNQTSMYLCASTIGTGNQPQHFGDGTRLSIL.

This clonotype was found many times. The chain has TRBV12-3 or TRBV12-4 and TRBJ1-3; a weak D match, TRBD1 (6 bases). The CDR3 has 16 residues. V was shortened by 5 bases and J by 0 bases, with 14 bases between the two germline ends. The CDR3 nucleotides are TGTGCCAGCAGTCACCCAAGGGGGAGCTCTGGAAACACCATATATTTT. Translated: CASSHPRGSSGNTIYF.

This clonotype has only a few counts. V is TRBV7-9 and J is TRBJ2-7; D gene ambiguous. CDR1 SEHNR and CDR2 FQNEAQ come from the germline V gene (reference sequence). The length of the CDR3 is 13 residues. V lost 4 bases, J lost 3 bases, and 10 bases lay in between. CDR3 in DNA: TGTGCCAGCAGCTCCATATCGGACTACGAGCAGTACTTC. It specifies CASSSISDYEQYF. The variable domain in full, completed from reference TRBV7-9 and TRBJ2-7, reads DTGVSQNPRHKITKRGQNVTFRCDPISEHNRLYWYRQTLGQGPEFLTYFQNEAQLEKSRLLSDRFSAERPKGSFSTLEIQRTEQGDSAMYLCASSSISDYEQYFGPGTRLTVT.